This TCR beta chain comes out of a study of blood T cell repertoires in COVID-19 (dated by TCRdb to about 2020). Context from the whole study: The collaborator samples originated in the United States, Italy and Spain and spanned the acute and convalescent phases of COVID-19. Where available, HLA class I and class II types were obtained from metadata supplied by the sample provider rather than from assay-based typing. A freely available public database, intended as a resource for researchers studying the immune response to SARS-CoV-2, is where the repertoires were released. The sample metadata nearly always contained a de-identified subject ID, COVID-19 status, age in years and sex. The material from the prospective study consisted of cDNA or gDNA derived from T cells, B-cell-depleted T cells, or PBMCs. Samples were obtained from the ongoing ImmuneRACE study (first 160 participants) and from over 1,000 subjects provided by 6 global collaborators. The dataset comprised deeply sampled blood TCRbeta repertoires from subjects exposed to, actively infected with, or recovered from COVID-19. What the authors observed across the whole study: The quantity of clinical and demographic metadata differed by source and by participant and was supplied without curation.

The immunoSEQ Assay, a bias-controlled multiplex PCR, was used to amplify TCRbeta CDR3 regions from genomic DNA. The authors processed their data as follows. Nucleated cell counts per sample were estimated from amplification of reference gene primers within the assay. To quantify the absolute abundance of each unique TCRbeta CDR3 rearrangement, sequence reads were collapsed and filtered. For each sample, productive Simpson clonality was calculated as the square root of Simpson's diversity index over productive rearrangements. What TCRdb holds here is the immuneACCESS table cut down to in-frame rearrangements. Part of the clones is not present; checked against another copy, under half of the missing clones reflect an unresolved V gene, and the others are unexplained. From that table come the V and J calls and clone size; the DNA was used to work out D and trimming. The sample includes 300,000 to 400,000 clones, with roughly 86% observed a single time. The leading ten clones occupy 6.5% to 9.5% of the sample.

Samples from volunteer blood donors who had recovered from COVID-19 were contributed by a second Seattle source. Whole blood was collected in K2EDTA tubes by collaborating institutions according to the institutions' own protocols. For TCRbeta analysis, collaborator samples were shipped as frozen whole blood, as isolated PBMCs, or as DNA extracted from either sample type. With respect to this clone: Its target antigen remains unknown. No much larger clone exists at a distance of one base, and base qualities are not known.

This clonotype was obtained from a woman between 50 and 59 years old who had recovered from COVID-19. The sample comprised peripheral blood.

The bases are TGTGCCAGCAGTGAAGTTACAGGGCGAGGTACGGCTTTCTTT. It is translated as CASSEVTGRGTAFF. This chain joins TRBV2 to TRBJ1-1, and TRBD1 may be the D gene, going by 6 matching bases. The V end loses 1 base and the J end loses 11 bases, and a stretch of 17 bases separates them. The germline V gene yields SNHLY for CDR1 and FYNNEI for CDR2. Including cysteine and phenylalanine, the CDR3 has 14 amino acids. Just CDR3 DNA is preserved here, 42 bases in frame from base 1. With the portions outside the CDR3 filled from the reference TRBV2 and TRBJ1-1 genes, the complete variable region becomes EPEVTQTPSHQVTQMGQEVILRCVPISNHLYFYWYRQILGQKVEFLVSFYNNEISEKSEIFDDQFSVERPDGSNFTLKIRSTKLEDSAMYFCASSEVTGRGTAFFGQGTRLTVV.